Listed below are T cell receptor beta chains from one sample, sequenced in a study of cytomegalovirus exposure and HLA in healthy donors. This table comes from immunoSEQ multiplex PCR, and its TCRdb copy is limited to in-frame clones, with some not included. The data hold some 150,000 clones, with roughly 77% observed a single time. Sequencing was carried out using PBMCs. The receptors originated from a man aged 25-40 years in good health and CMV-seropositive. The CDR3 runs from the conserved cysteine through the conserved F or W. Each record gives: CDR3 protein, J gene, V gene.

CDR3 protein: CASSPVRVDNTEAFF
J gene: TRBJ1-1
V gene: TRBV21-1

CDR3 protein: CASSQGPTGDSYEQYF
J gene: TRBJ2-7
V gene: TRBV4-1

CDR3 protein: CASSLMGGAFF
J gene: TRBJ1-1
V gene: TRBV5-5

CDR3 protein: CASGLGGFETQYF
J gene: TRBJ2-5
V gene: TRBV12-5

CDR3 protein: CASSFRPVRSYNEQFF
J gene: TRBJ2-1
V gene: TRBV7-2

CDR3 protein: CASSSRLAVTGELFF
J gene: TRBJ2-2
V gene: TRBV27

CDR3 protein: CASSSRTGVNTEAFF
J gene: TRBJ1-1
V gene: TRBV6-6

CDR3 protein: CASSQLHLAGTGVYEQYF
J gene: TRBJ2-7
V gene: TRBV14

CDR3 protein: CSARESGPQHF
J gene: TRBJ1-5
V gene: TRBV20-1

CDR3 protein: CASSLESEGLYGYTF
J gene: TRBJ1-2
V gene: TRBV5-4

CDR3 protein: CAWEGTGAFF
J gene: TRBJ1-1
V gene: TRBV30

CDR3 protein: CASSLQGFAGNTIYF
J gene: TRBJ1-3
V gene: TRBV11-2

CDR3 protein: CASSIGTGLNNEKLFF
J gene: TRBJ1-4
V gene: TRBV19

CDR3 protein: CASSLLRGGNQPQHF
J gene: TRBJ1-5
V gene: TRBV28

CDR3 protein: CASSPAGAVSDTQYF
J gene: TRBJ2-3
V gene: TRBV7-3

CDR3 protein: CASSLNGQGGLSHGYTF
J gene: TRBJ1-2
V gene: TRBV4-1

CDR3 protein: CASSPGLAYNEQFF
J gene: TRBJ2-1
V gene: TRBV19

CDR3 protein: CASSFTGVSYNEQFF
J gene: TRBJ2-1
V gene: TRBV9

CDR3 protein: CATARMGGNGGTEAFF
J gene: TRBJ1-1
V gene: TRBV15

CDR3 protein: CASGLPGTGRNEQYF
J gene: TRBJ2-7
V gene: TRBV12-5

CDR3 protein: CASSPTTGDTIYF
J gene: TRBJ1-3
V gene: TRBV21-1

CDR3 protein: CASSLYGQGQNTEAFF
J gene: TRBJ1-1
V gene: TRBV5-1

CDR3 protein: CAWALAGADEQYF
J gene: TRBJ2-7
V gene: TRBV30

CDR3 protein: CASSSGTGQETQYF
J gene: TRBJ2-5
V gene: TRBV5-5

CDR3 protein: CASSPAGAGTGNTIYF
J gene: TRBJ1-3
V gene: TRBV18

CDR3 protein: CASSFSPGYNSPLHF
J gene: TRBJ1-6
V gene: TRBV11-2

CDR3 protein: CASSEADSSGNTIYF
J gene: TRBJ1-3
V gene: TRBV6-1

CDR3 protein: CAGQSGGSGNTIYF
J gene: TRBJ1-3
V gene: TRBV19

CDR3 protein: CASSHRGRQPQHF
J gene: TRBJ1-5
V gene: TRBV27

CDR3 protein: CASRFASTGGLLGEQYF
J gene: TRBJ2-7
V gene: TRBV12-2

CDR3 protein: CASGLGSEAFF
J gene: TRBJ1-1
V gene: TRBV12-5

CDR3 protein: CASGYDSGGYTGELFF
J gene: TRBJ2-2
V gene: TRBV12-5

CDR3 protein: CASSPSGGRNTEAFF
J gene: TRBJ1-1
V gene: TRBV9

CDR3 protein: CASSQDAQRGNQPQHF
J gene: TRBJ1-5
V gene: TRBV4-3

CDR3 protein: CANQKSSTDTQYF
J gene: TRBJ2-3
V gene: TRBV11-2

CDR3 protein: CASNSYYEQYF
J gene: TRBJ2-7
V gene: TRBV6-1

CDR3 protein: CASLLIGGGSGELFF
J gene: TRBJ2-2
V gene: TRBV19